This entry is about one TCR beta chain. Its antigen is currently not known. Qualities for individual bases were not recorded, and no much larger clone is one base off. Healthy HIV-negative adults with no recently reported acute infections or vaccinations were included as donors. Only Caucasian adults living in Nashville, Tennessee, USA were represented among the donors. CD4+ T cells were enriched through magnetic negative selection, after which naive cells were positively selected on CD45RA and the remaining negative fraction served as the memory subset. Blood was obtained by leukapheresis, after which PBMCs were separated by Ficoll-Histopaque density gradient centrifugation and cryopreserved in liquid nitrogen vapor phase. Analytical flow cytometry was used to check the purity and quantity of every magnetically sorted T cell population. Each sorted fraction had its genomic DNA isolated and then quantified by UV absorbance on a Nanodrop 2000c.

This record belongs to a study of shared clonotypes between healthy human individuals (dated by TCRdb to about 2020). Study-wide context: A couple of women and three men aged 18 to 49 years were included in the cohort. For each donor, CD4 naive and CD4 memory were each run on three plates, CD8 naive on two plates, and CD8 memory on one plate. Blood TCR repertoires of a handful of healthy adults were deeply sequenced to estimate repertoire size and the extent of clonotype sharing between individuals. Different laboratories and diverse techniques were used to prepare libraries and sequence TCR repertoires, to increase sequencing depth and limit assay-specific biases. Leukapheresis yielded between about 0.94 and 8.9 billion PBMCs per donor. Results and caveats for the whole study, not just this receptor: Compared with non-shared clonotypes, clonotypes shared by all four sorted-subset donors had higher generation probabilities. Sampling was restricted to blood, and TCR repertoires in tissue are likely to differ from TCR repertoires in blood. Based on pairwise subsampling, the degree of clonotype sharing among donors was expected to be affected by sequencing depth. Naive subsets generally had larger estimated clonotype richness than memory subsets. Incomplete sequencing was indicated by rarefaction of sorted-subset datasets, despite the large sequencing depth. Sharing across four donors was observed for approximately 5% of naive CD4, less than 4% of naive CD8, about 2.3% of memory CD4, and around 0.4% of memory CD8 clonotypes. Because the study included a small number of donors, the genetic and exposure-history diversity represented was limited.

Using the deep immunoSEQ assay, multiplex PCR amplified TCR CDR3 regions from genomic DNA. Genomic DNA extracted from each cell subset was distributed evenly over all wells of several immunoSEQ 96-well plates, and each plate served as one replicate. Each replicate PCR for sorted subsets received around 200 ng genomic DNA, equal to tens of thousands of T cell genomes. Purified libraries were measured with a Qubit 3.0 fluorometer, size-checked on a Bioanalyzer 2100, and measured again with the KAPA Library Quantification kit. A separate single-read 150-cycle Illumina NextSeq 550 flow cell was used to sequence each immunoSEQ 96-well plate. As for how the authors treated the data: Because the immunoSEQ output held only junctional sequences and lacked quality scores, the filtering could not match the filtering applied to full-length reads. To assign V/J genes and CDR3, sequences were annotated against IMGT germline references using PyIR, a Python wrapper for IgBLAST v1.9. Reads with weak V/J assignments (E-value above 1e-6), missing CDR3, stop codons, out-of-frame junctions, or ambiguous translated residues were removed. V3J clonotypes were defined by identical inferred V gene, J gene, and CDR3 amino acid sequence. To compute the percentage overlap between repertoires, the number of shared unique clonotypes was divided by the size of the smaller repertoire. Richness of each repertoire was evaluated using RTK rarefaction, the Chao1 estimator, and Recon v2.1 estimates of unobserved clonotypes. OLGA was used to compute generation probabilities for all TCRbeta clonotypes that the gDNA method yielded from a handful of donors. Held by TCRdb, this immuneACCESS table contains in-frame sequences only and omits some clones. Under half of the omission traces to an unresolved V gene where checked; the cause of the rest is unknown. Clonal size and the V and J genes are those of that table, whereas D and trimming came from the DNA. The sample yields about 2.3 million clones; over 85% were counted once. The ten biggest clones cover approximately 0.4% of the sample.

The CDR3 holds 13 amino acids from the cysteine to the phenylalanine. Solely the CDR3 DNA is kept, with 39 bases framed from the first base. The germline V gene encodes CDR1 MGHRA and CDR2 YSYEKL. The V and J ends are trimmed by 4 bases and 3 bases, leaving 10 bases between them. Here the chain combines TRBV4-1 and TRBJ2-7; perhaps TRBD1 is the D gene, with 5 bases matching. This clonotype was obtained from a man aged 18 to 29 in good health. Some clones in this sample may be carry-over from other donors' samples. Sequencing input: naive CD4+ T cells from PBMCs. The cell subset or site label on this specimen signifies: CD45RA+ positively selected. The nucleotide sequence is TGCGCCAGCAGCCTAAATGGACACTACGAGCAGTACTTC. This encodes CASSLNGHYEQYF.